A selection of T cell receptor beta chains follows, all from one sample in a study of shared T cell receptors in the human thymus. Repertoires were generated with immunoSEQ multiplex PCR, while TCRdb's copy carries only in-frame clones and drops some. The repertoire includes 650,000 to 950,000 clones, 80% to 90% of them detected once, and 0.008% to 0.011% sits in the top ten. These same data were also listed under a study on human thymus T cells.

The sample was thymocytes. All receptors derive from a girl in the first two years of life with a congenital heart defect. Both conserved end residues are part of each CDR3. D genes are given only for firm matches. Clone sizes are given selectively: once, few, many, or a class where the clone is expanded.

j_call d_call clone_size v_call cdr3_aa cdr3_nt
TRBJ1-1 . . TRBV10-1 CASSGGRKAFF TGCGCCAGCAGTGGAGGAAGGAAAGCTTTCTTT
TRBJ1-2 . . TRBV5-1 CASSSTLREAGYTF TGCGCCAGCAGCTCTACACTCCGGGAGGCTGGCTACACCTTC
TRBJ1-2 . . TRBV6-1 CASSWGNYGYTF TGTGCCAGCTCCTGGGGCAACTATGGCTACACCTTC
TRBJ2-6 TRBD2 . TRBV5-1 CASSPDLGGDPDRRETSGANVLTF TGCGCCAGCAGCCCCGACCTTGGGGGGGACCCGGACCGGCGCGAAACAAGTGGGGCCAACGTCCTGACTTTC
TRBJ1-1 . . TRBV19 CASSIPGRLNMNTEAFF TGTGCCAGTAGTATTCCGGGGAGGCTTAACATGAACACTGAAGCTTTCTTT
TRBJ1-2 . once TRBV29-1 CSVEGADTNYGYTF TGCAGCGTCGAAGGGGCAGACACGAACTATGGCTACACCTTC
TRBJ1-3 . few TRBV11-2 CASSLGHPTDDSGNTIYF TGTGCCAGCAGCTTAGGTCACCCGACAGACGACTCTGGAAACACCATATATTTT
TRBJ2-1 . once TRBV13 CASSLGKGRDEQFF TGTGCCAGCAGCTTAGGGAAAGGGCGGGATGAGCAGTTCTTC
TRBJ2-7 . . TRBV30 CAWTPPGGVRYLGEEDEQYF TGTGCCTGGACGCCTCCTGGCGGGGTACGATATCTGGGGGAGGAGGACGAGCAGTACTTC
TRBJ2-7 TRBD1 once TRBV6-1 CASSYRDRGHEQYF TGTGCCAGCAGCTACCGGGACAGGGGACACGAGCAGTACTTC
TRBJ1-1 . few TRBV7-2 CASSPRTENTEAFF TGTGCCAGCAGCCCCCGGACAGAGAACACTGAAGCTTTCTTT
TRBJ1-1 . . TRBV28 CASSLGGGDTEAFF TGTGCCAGCAGTTTAGGCGGGGGCGATACTGAAGCTTTCTTT
TRBJ1-6 TRBD1 . TRBV28 CASSFHDRGANSPLHF TGTGCCAGCAGTTTCCACGACAGGGGGGCTAATTCACCCCTCCACTTT
TRBJ2-3 TRBD2 . TRBV2 CASSVFSGGKGPSTDTQYF TGTGCCAGCAGTGTGTTTTCGGGGGGGAAAGGCCCTAGCACAGATACGCAGTATTTT
TRBJ1-3 TRBD1 . TRBV6-5 CASSPQTGGWHTIYF TGTGCCAGCAGTCCCCAAACAGGGGGTTGGCACACCATATATTTT
TRBJ2-7 TRBD1 . TRBV5-1 CASSWTGTGDDEQYF TGCGCCAGCAGCTGGACCGGGACAGGCGACGACGAGCAGTACTTC
TRBJ2-1 TRBD2 . TRBV12-5 CASGPPGTSGGDSYNEQFF TGTGCTAGTGGTCCCCCCGGGACTAGCGGGGGGGACTCCTACAATGAGCAGTTCTTC
TRBJ2-7 TRBD1 . TRBV5-1 CASSWDRDYEQYF TGCGCCAGCAGCTGGGACAGGGACTACGAGCAGTACTTC
TRBJ1-1 . . TRBV4-3 CASSQENRASRLNTEAFF TGCGCCAGCAGCCAGGAAAACAGGGCGTCGAGGTTGAACACTGAAGCTTTCTTT
TRBJ1-2 . . TRBV27 CASWGGGEVNYGYTF TGTGCCAGCTGGGGAGGGGGGGAAGTTAACTATGGCTACACCTTC
TRBJ2-1 TRBD2 . TRBV28 CASRQAGGGMGNEQFF TGTGCCAGCAGACAAGCCGGCGGGGGGATGGGGAATGAGCAGTTCTTC
TRBJ1-5 . . TRBV5-5 CASSFRPGSGNQPQHF TGTGCCAGCAGCTTCAGGCCAGGGTCGGGCAATCAGCCCCAGCATTTT
TRBJ2-3 . . TRBV14 CASSHKNEMSGGNADTQYF TGTGCCAGCAGCCATAAAAATGAGATGTCAGGGGGGAACGCAGATACGCAGTATTTT
TRBJ1-3 TRBD1 . TRBV4-3 CASSLYRGQGGGNTIYF TGCGCCAGCAGCCTATACAGGGGCCAGGGGGGTGGAAACACCATATATTTT
TRBJ2-6 TRBD1 . TRBV11-2 CASSSGGSGANVLTF TGTGCCAGCAGTTCAGGGGGCTCTGGGGCCAACGTCCTGACTTTC
TRBJ1-1 . . TRBV5-1 CASSLESPGRTEAFF TGCGCCAGCAGCTTGGAAAGTCCGGGGAGAACTGAAGCTTTCTTT
TRBJ1-3 . . TRBV7-9 CASSPLRQGSNTIYF TGTGCCAGCAGCCCCCTCAGGCAGGGGTCAAACACCATATATTTT
TRBJ1-1 . . TRBV27 CASSFSTPDRFTEAFF TGTGCCAGCAGTTTCAGTACACCGGACAGATTCACTGAAGCTTTCTTT
TRBJ2-7 . . TRBV6-1 CASSEDWSRLSLPPYEQYF TGTGCCAGCAGTGAAGATTGGAGTCGGCTCTCCTTACCCCCCTACGAGCAGTACTTC
TRBJ1-2 . . TRBV28 CASSFPDNYGYTF TGTGCCAGCAGTTTTCCAGATAATTATGGCTACACCTTC
TRBJ1-1 TRBD1 . TRBV6-5 CASNYPQGRPEAFF TGTGCCAGCAATTACCCACAGGGGAGGCCTGAAGCTTTCTTT
TRBJ2-5 . . TRBV27 CASSFRETQYF TGTGCCAGCAGTTTCAGGGAGACCCAGTACTTC
TRBJ2-7 . . TRBV5-1 CASSLRDTRSYEQYF TGCGCCAGCAGCCTACGGGACACAAGATCCTACGAGCAGTACTTC
TRBJ1-2 . . TRBV7-2 CASSFENYGGYTF TGTGCCAGCAGCTTTGAGAACTATGGTGGCTACACCTTC
TRBJ1-5 . . TRBV7-9 CASSLGSRPSSNQPQHF TGTGCCAGCAGCTTAGGATCGAGGCCCTCAAGCAATCAGCCCCAGCATTTT
TRBJ1-2 TRBD1 once TRBV7-2 CASSSDGDRGRPGNGYTF TGTGCCAGCAGCTCCGACGGGGACAGGGGGAGACCGGGGAATGGCTACACCTTC
TRBJ1-3 . . TRBV7-8 CASSLMGVWSGNTIYF TGTGCCAGCAGCTTAATGGGAGTATGGTCCGGAAACACCATATATTTT
TRBJ2-7 . . TRBV28 CASSYLKYEQYF TGTGCCAGCAGCTACTTGAAATACGAGCAGTACTTC
TRBJ2-5 . . TRBV15 CATSREMVTGRQETQYF TGTGCCACCAGCAGAGAGATGGTGACGGGTAGGCAGGAGACCCAGTACTTC
TRBJ2-7 TRBD2 . TRBV18 CASSNSRGVTSEQYF TGTGCCAGCTCGAACTCCCGGGGGGTGACAAGCGAGCAGTACTTC
TRBJ1-2 TRBD1 . TRBV11-1 CASSPSRQGHNYGYTF TGTGCCAGCAGCCCCTCTCGACAGGGGCATAACTATGGCTACACCTTC
TRBJ2-6 . . TRBV12-5 CASGLRQSHSGANVLTF TGTGCTAGTGGATTAAGACAGTCCCACTCTGGGGCCAACGTCCTGACTTTC
TRBJ2-7 TRBD1 . TRBV7-8 CASSPRQGVYEQYF TGTGCCAGCAGCCCCAGACAGGGGGTCTACGAGCAGTACTTC
TRBJ1-2 TRBD1 . TRBV27 CASSPKPGQGANYGYTF TGTGCCAGCAGTCCCAAACCGGGACAGGGAGCTAACTATGGCTACACCTTC
TRBJ1-2 . . TRBV10-2 CASSEKKVGGEIGYTF TGCGCCAGCAGTGAGAAGAAGGTTGGGGGCGAGATTGGCTACACCTTC
TRBJ2-6 . . TRBV9 CASSVDGDGANVLTF TGTGCCAGCAGCGTAGATGGAGATGGGGCCAACGTCCTGACTTTC
TRBJ2-3 TRBD1 . TRBV25-1 CASSERRGTGGGDTQYF TGTGCCAGCAGTGAAAGGAGAGGGACAGGGGGTGGGGATACGCAGTATTTT
TRBJ2-3 TRBD1 . TRBV6-5 CASSYSQGAILNTQYF TGTGCCAGCAGTTACTCTCAGGGGGCAATACTTAATACGCAGTATTTT
TRBJ2-5 TRBD1 once TRBV11-2 CASTQRRGPETQYF TGTGCCAGCACCCAACGCAGGGGGCCAGAGACCCAGTACTTC
TRBJ2-1 TRBD2 . TRBV5-4 CASSLGLAGVPKQFF TGTGCCAGCAGCTTGGGACTAGCGGGCGTTCCCAAACAGTTCTTC
TRBJ1-5 TRBD1 . TRBV30 CAWSGTGGQPQHF TGTGCCTGGAGTGGGACAGGGGGTCAGCCCCAGCATTTT
TRBJ1-6 . . TRBV5-1 CASSFGAGNSPLHF TGCGCCAGCAGCTTTGGCGCAGGGAATTCACCCCTCCACTTT
TRBJ2-7 TRBD1 . TRBV27 CAGSLSPTGDRGRYEQYF TGTGCCGGCAGTTTATCCCCGACAGGGGACCGCGGTCGATACGAGCAGTACTTC